The 11 T cell receptor beta chains below were found in one sample sequenced in a study of blood T cell repertoires in COVID-19. The repertoire was sequenced with immunoSEQ multiplex PCR; TCRdb's copy has only in-frame clones and lacks some. The sample contains fewer than 250,000 clones, roughly 85% of which appear only once. Sequencing was performed on PBMCs or T cells enriched from blood (not recorded which). The receptors were sampled from a woman aged 45 to 65 with acute COVID-19.

The V gene is TRBV11-2, the J gene TRBJ2-2; 8 nucleotides line up with TRBD2. Germline V gene sequence: CDR1 SGHAT, CDR2 FQNNGV. This CDR3 is 15 amino acids long. V shed 5 bases and J 0 bases; nucleotides not matched to a gene: 2. CDR3 nucleotide sequence: TGTGCCAGCAGCGCGACTAGCGCGAACACCGGGGAGCTGTTTTTT. Amino acids: CASSATSANTGELFF. The full variable domain, completed using reference TRBV11-2 and TRBJ2-2, is EAGVAQSPRYKIIEKRQSVAFWCNPISGHATLYWYQQILGQGPKLLIQFQNNGVVDDSQLPKDRFSAERLKGVDSTLKIQPAKLEDSAVYLCASSATSANTGELFFGEGSRLTVL.

V usage is TRBV4-1 and J usage is TRBJ1-6; D gene uncertain. The CDR3 consists of 16 residues. V lost 0 bases and J lost 5, with 11 bases in between. Germline V gives CDR1 MGHRA, CDR2 YSYEKL. The CDR3 sequence: CASSQDLVGNNSPLHF. In DNA, the CDR3 is TGCGCCAGCAGCCAAGATCTAGTCGGAAATAATTCACCCCTCCACTTT.

The chain employs TRBV6-5 and TRBJ1-6, with D possibly TRBD1 on 6 matching bases. CDR3 length: 16 amino acids. Trimming removed 2 bases from V and 9 bases from J, with 17 bases in between. Germline lookup yields CDR1 MNHEY and CDR2 SVGAGI. The chain's CDR3 is CASSYLQGRGRSPLHF. Here the CDR3 DNA reads TGTGCCAGCAGTTACCTTCAGGGCAGGGGTCGTTCACCCCTCCACTTT.

The chain uses TRBV12-3 or TRBV12-4 and TRBJ1-5; unclear D gene. The CDR3 covers 13 residues. The germline V and J ends were trimmed by 6 bases and 11 bases, with 17 bases remaining between them. The DNA for the CDR3 is TGTGCCAGCAGCTCCCTCCAGGTAAAGTCCCAGCATTTT. The encoded protein is CASSSLQVKSQHF.

The DNA for the CDR3 is TGCGCCAGCAGTGATGGACAGGGAAATGAGCAGTTCTTC. Its translation: CASSDGQGNEQFF. V gene TRBV10-1 combines with J gene TRBJ2-1; 8 nucleotides match TRBD1. V shed 3 bases, J shed 7 bases, and the junction held 2 bases outside the gene matches. Germline assignment: CDR1 WNHNN and CDR2 SYGVQD (reference sequence). CDR3 size: 13 residues.

V is TRBV30 and J is TRBJ1-3; perhaps TRBD1 as D (6 bases). Trimming shortened V by 2 bases and J by 4 bases, and 12 bases separated the two germline ends. Per germline, CDR1 GTSNPN and CDR2 SVGIG (reference sequence). This CDR3 is built from 14 residues. The CDR3 DNA reads as TGTGCCTGGAGTATGGGGACACACGGAAACACCATATATTTT. It codes for CAWSMGTHGNTIYF.

The chain has TRBV29-1 and TRBJ1-4; TRBD1 matches at 9 bases. V gave up 5 bases and J gave up 3 bases; unmatched junction bases: 4. The germline V gene has CDR1 SQVTM and CDR2 ANQGSEA. This CDR3 is built from 14 residues. Here the CDR3 reads CSVLQGASNEKLFF. CDR3 DNA sequence: TGCAGCGTTTTACAGGGGGCCTCTAATGAAAAACTGTTTTTT.

The rearrangement links TRBV13 to TRBJ1-6; D unclear. CDR1 and CDR2 from the germline V gene are PRHDT and FYEKMQ (reference sequence). V was clipped by 0 bases and J by 4 bases, with 7 bases between them. The CDR3 runs 15 residues. CDR3 DNA sequence: TGTGCCAGCAGCTTAGGTTCTACTTATAATTCACCCCTCCACTTT. This gives the protein CASSLGSTYNSPLHF.

This chain links TRBV23-1 with TRBJ1-3, with D hard to call. TRBV23-1 is treated as an ORF (open reading frame) with a function not yet certain. The CDR3 runs to 17 residues. V lost 0 bases, J lost 0 bases, and 12 bases lay in between. Written as DNA, the CDR3 is TGCGCCAGCAGTCAATCCCCCCCCGGGAGCTCTGGAAACACCATATATTTT. It translates to CASSQSPPGSSGNTIYF.

V gene TRBV30 combines with J gene TRBJ1-2; TRBD1 matches at 10 bases. The germline V gene has CDR1 GTSNPN and CDR2 SVGIG (reference sequence). Losses at the gene ends were 3 bases for V and 6 bases for J; bases not matched to a gene: 1. The CDR3 runs to 12 residues. In DNA, the CDR3 is TGTGCCTGGAGGGGGACAGGGGATGGCTACACCTTC. It specifies CAWRGTGDGYTF.

The chain recombines TRBV10-2 with TRBJ2-1; TRBD2 agrees at 8 bases. Germline V gene sequence: CDR1 WSHSY, CDR2 SAAADI. CDR3 length equals 15 residues. The V gene end was trimmed by 4 bases and the J gene end by 7 bases; junction bases not matched to a gene: 9. This chain's CDR3 is CASSGGAGGRNEQFF. CDR3 DNA sequence: TGCGCCAGCAGTGGGGGTGCGGGGGGTAGAAATGAGCAGTTCTTC.